This T cell receptor beta chain was sequenced during a study of T cells in narcolepsy. Study-wide background: Donors had narcolepsy type 1 or type 2, or were healthy controls.

Study-level points and caveats: Reportedly, autoreactive clonotypes were serially detected in patients' blood but not controls'. Comparing one patient's CSF and blood CD4+ clonotypes highlighted HCRT- and TRIB2-specific autoreactive clonotypes.

Germline values: CDR1 KGHSH, CDR2 LQKENI. Trimming cost V 6 bases and J 3 bases, with 18 bases left between them. This CDR3 is 15 amino acids long. This clone was seen just once. The antigen is unknown. TCRdb's table, derived via immunoSEQ multiplex PCR, lists solely in-frame clones and lacks some. The repertoire includes 20,000 to 30,000 clones, more than 80% of them detected once, and approximately 1.3% sits in the top ten. The sequence derives from a human donor with narcolepsy. The sequenced material came from CD45RA- memory CD4+ T cells from PBMCs. The V call is TRBV18, the J call TRBJ2-7; no firm D call. CDR3 nucleotides: TGTGCCAGCTCGCCCTCCGGAGTACTTAACTACGAGCAGTACTTC. Protein sequence: CASSPSGVLNYEQYF.